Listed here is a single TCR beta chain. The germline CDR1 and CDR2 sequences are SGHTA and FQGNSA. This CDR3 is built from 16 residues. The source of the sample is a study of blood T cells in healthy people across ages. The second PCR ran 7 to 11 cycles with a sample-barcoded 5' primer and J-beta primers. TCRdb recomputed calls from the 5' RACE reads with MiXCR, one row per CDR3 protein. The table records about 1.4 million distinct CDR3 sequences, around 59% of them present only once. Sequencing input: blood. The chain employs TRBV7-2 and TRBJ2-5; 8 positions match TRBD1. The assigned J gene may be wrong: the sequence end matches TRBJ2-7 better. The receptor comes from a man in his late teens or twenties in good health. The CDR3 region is CASSNRDKTGVYEQYF. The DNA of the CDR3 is TGTGCCAGCAGCAATCGCGACAAGACAGGGGTCTACGAGCAGTACTTC.